This T cell receptor beta chain comes out of a study of blood T cell repertoires in COVID-19. Study at large: PBMCs, B-cell-depleted T cells, or T cells were the source of the cDNA or gDNA that made up the material.

Assignment of participants to cohorts was predicated upon participant-reported clinical history. In its sample, this clone was seen once. The CDR3 runs 14 residues. From germline, CDR1 is MDHEN and CDR2 SYDVKM. Trimming removed 6 bases from V and 2 bases from J, with 10 bases in between. In the study's own analysis: Amplified reference gene primers provided the basis for estimating nucleated cell counts. Generated by immunoSEQ multiplex PCR, the TCRdb table keeps only in-frame clones and is missing some. Clone size and the V and J calls come from that table; the DNA yielded D and trimming. The sample has some 400,000 clones, 85% to 90% seen once.

The TCR originated in a man in his thirties or forties who had recovered from COVID-19. The chain recombines TRBV28 with TRBJ2-2, with D tentatively TRBD2 (6 bases). Sequencing was carried out using PBMCs or T cells enriched from blood (not recorded which). The CDR3 DNA sequence: TGTGCCAGCAGCTCCGGGAGAAACACCGGGGAGCTGTTTTTT. Translating it yields CASSSGRNTGELFF.